The subject of this entry is one T cell receptor beta chain. Its specificity is not known. This CDR3 has 13 residues. The germline V gene has CDR1 MDHEN and CDR2 SYDVKM. Trimming took 7 bases from V and 7 from J, leaving 14 bases between them. The data derive from a study of cytomegalovirus exposure and HLA in healthy donors. Findings and limits, study-wide: When the data were analyzed later, several of the most significant clusters appeared to be linked to common viral pathogens.

Primers: 60 Vbeta forward and 13 Jbeta reverse. TCRdb's table, derived via immunoSEQ multiplex PCR, lists solely in-frame clones and lacks some. The sample gives around 150,000 clones, approximately 80% of which show up once; approximately 2% is in the top ten. The specimen was PBMCs. The gene calls are TRBV28 and TRBJ1-5; D unclear. This receptor was identified in a man younger than 40 in good health and CMV-seronegative. The CDR3 DNA is TGTGCCAGCACCCAACCGGGAGCCCAGCCCCAGCATTTT. Amino acid sequence: CASTQPGAQPQHF.